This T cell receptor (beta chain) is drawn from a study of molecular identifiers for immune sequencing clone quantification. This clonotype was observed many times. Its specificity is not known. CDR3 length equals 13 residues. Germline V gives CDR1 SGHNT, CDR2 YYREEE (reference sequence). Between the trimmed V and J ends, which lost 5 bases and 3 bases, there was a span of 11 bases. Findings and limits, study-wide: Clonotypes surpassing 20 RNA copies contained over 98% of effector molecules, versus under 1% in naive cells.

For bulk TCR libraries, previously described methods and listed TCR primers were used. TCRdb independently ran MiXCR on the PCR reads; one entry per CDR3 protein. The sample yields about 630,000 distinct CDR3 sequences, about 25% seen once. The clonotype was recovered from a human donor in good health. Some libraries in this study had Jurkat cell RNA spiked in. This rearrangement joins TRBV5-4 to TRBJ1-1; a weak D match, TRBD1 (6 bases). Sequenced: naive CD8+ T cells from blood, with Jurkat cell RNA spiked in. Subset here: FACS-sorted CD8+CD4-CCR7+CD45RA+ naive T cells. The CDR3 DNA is TGTGCCAGCAGTTTTACAGGGTACACTGAAGCTTTCTTT. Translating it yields CASSFTGYTEAFF.